Below are 2 T cell receptor beta chains sequenced from a single sample in a study of shared clonotypes between healthy human individuals. The method was immunoSEQ multiplex PCR; TCRdb's version includes in-frame clones alone and lacks a portion of them. This repertoire shows about 1.5 million clones, over 95% found once; its top ten account for 1.2%. The sample consisted of naive CD4+ T cells sorted from blood. Subset of the sample: CD45RA+ positively selected. These receptors were collected from a young man in good health.

J is TRBJ2-5 and V is TRBV7-8, with D possibly matching TRBD2 (6 bases). The germline gives CDR1 SGHVS, CDR2 FQNEAQ. This CDR3 comprises 15 residues. V lost 5 bases to trimming and J lost 4 bases, with 17 bases between them. Here the CDR3 DNA reads TGTGCCAGCAGCATTGTAGCGGCATGGGGAGAGACCCAGTACTTC. This encodes CASSIVAAWGETQYF.

V and J are TRBV9 and TRBJ2-1, with D perhaps matching TRBD1 (6 bases). The V end was cut by 4 bases, the J end by 0 bases, with 14 bases between. Germline V gene lookup returns CDR1 SGDLS and CDR2 YYNGEE. The CDR3 covers 16 residues. The CDR3 sequence is CASSITGTTSYNEQFF. In DNA, the CDR3 is TGTGCCAGCAGCATAACCGGGACAACCTCCTACAATGAGCAGTTCTTC.